This T cell receptor (beta chain) derives from a study of cytomegalovirus exposure and HLA in healthy donors (dated by TCRdb to 2015 to 2018). The study in broad terms: An earlier analysis of 587 of the donors reported approximately 280 Gb of sequence data and around 120 million unique TCR beta sequences obtained from 150 million to 200 million T cells. All discovery cohort repertoires had been generated on a single sequencing platform. High-throughput TCR immunosequencing, statistical association of individual TCRs with disease status, and machine learning were combined to predict cytomegalovirus infection status. The study was designed to test whether signatures of past pathogen exposure could be identified by cataloging public T cell receptors. The genetic ancestry cluster associated with self-reported Caucasian donors included 81% of the 350 to 500 genotyped donors. Genome-wide SNP genotypes for about 55% of the roughly 670 donors were used in a later genetic analysis, which treated that subset as a discovery cohort. Class I and class II HLA loci were covered by the typing at four-digit resolution. The T cell repertoires of 700 or so subjects were profiled by immunosequencing and related to cytomegalovirus serostatus. A handful of DR-DQ haplotypes were handled as single units for association and clustering because linkage in the cohort was strong. Rather than drawing on any new phenotypic data, the later analysis identified candidate immune exposures from TCR beta sequences and the way those sequences occurred across donors. Donor age, sex, ethnicity and CMV serostatus were collected together with the repertoire data. Along with the roughly 700-subject first cohort, a separate validation cohort of over a hundred different subjects was used. An early release covering 550 to 700 HLA-typed donors comprised approximately 290 gigabases of sequencing data and approximately 80 million unique TCR sequences. An earlier analysis of roughly 600 of the donors used high-throughput TCR beta sequencing to judge whether each TCR beta V gene segment behaved as functional or pseudogenic. Typing coverage varied by locus: roughly 629-630 donors for A, B, C, DRB1 and DQB1; roughly 510 for DQA1; around 610 for DPA1; approximately 470 for DPB1. In a later analysis, previously published TCR beta repertoires from about 640 donors were re-analyzed and high-resolution HLA genotyping was added so that TCR occurrence patterns could be studied. On average, roughly 250,000 unique TCR beta nucleotide sequences were sequenced per donor among 350 to 400 genotyped donors of the cohort, with approximately 18% of those sequences being non-productive. Overall results and qualifications from the work: In this cohort, only TCR beta chains were sequenced, and detectable features were limited by the absence of alpha or paired-chain data. A further reported finding was that TCR beta sequences accurately predicted the HLA-A and HLA-B alleles for most subjects in the first cohort. In the study, 150 to 200 TCR beta chains were listed as associated with cytomegalovirus. Some IMGT-functional V segments, including TRBV6-2 and TRBV6-3, could not be told apart with the 87-base-pair reads, so those segments were excluded. In a later analysis, most CMV-associated TCR beta chains were found to appear HLA-restricted, with HLA associations seemingly driven largely by CMV exposure. CMV serostatus was the only immune exposure information available for the cohort. An association between a missense DCLRE1C variant and V-gene and J-gene trimming of TCR beta chains was found in a later genetic analysis and replicated in an independent cohort. Because counts were too low, roughly 18 rarely observed V segments, including chromosome 9 orphons, were left out of the earlier analysis of 587 of the donors. Across donors, most TCR sequences were observed very rarely, whereas some public TCRs were present in many individuals. The sequencing pipeline was judged likely to have produced a cluster of highly shared sequence variants as a technical artifact. According to a later analysis, TCR association rates differed among HLA loci, with DRB1 alleles showing the most associated TCRs and HLA-C alleles showing the fewest. Compared with equally common non-associated chains, HLA-associated TCR beta chains in a later analysis were more clonally expanded and had lower generation probabilities. The classifier was reported to diagnose cytomegalovirus status with high specificity and sensitivity in both the original cohort and the validation cohort. In an earlier analysis of some 540 of the donors, most TCR beta V segments appeared in productive rearrangements about 87% or about 30% of the time, broadly matching IMGT annotations. In a later analysis, 16,951 TCR beta sequences were associated with specific HLA alleles at a false discovery rate of 0.05. Several of the top co-occurrence clusters appeared to be linked to parvovirus B19, influenza, CMV and Epstein-Barr virus, according to a later analysis. Compared with the roughly 700-donor mean, donors in an Asian-associated ancestry cluster had fewer N-insertions in productive TCRs, according to a later genetic analysis. The authors suggested that the approach could potentially be extended to other disease states and immunological phenotypes. A few of the identified cytomegalovirus-associated TCR beta chains were confirmed in vitro to be specific for cytomegalovirus antigens. Correlated functional status among segregating V segments might reflect linkage disequilibrium, but an unknown experimental factor could not be ruled out. When HLA alleles, especially DR and DQ, strongly co-occurred, attributing TCR associations to individual alleles was difficult. Because HLA typing was unavailable for some donors at each locus, only the typed subset was used in association tests. Sequencing depth was assumed to be roughly uniform across donors in the presence/absence analyses, though that assumption may not hold.

The germline V gene specifies LGHNA as CDR1 and YSLEER as CDR2. Its CDR3 holds 16 amino acids, cysteine through phenylalanine. CDR3 DNA only is kept here, 48 bases in frame from base 1. Trimming removed 4 bases from V and 5 bases from J; the gene matches leave 8 bases unexplained. The cohort consisted of more than 650 healthy bone marrow donors. At the time of sampling, every cohort member was nominally healthy, though immune exposures that went unrecorded were likely present. The donor tested CMV seronegative, placing the donor among the 350 to 400 seronegative members of the cohort. A peripheral blood sample was collected from each donor, and TCR beta sequencing was performed on peripheral blood mononuclear cells. The Qiagen DNeasy Blood Extraction Kit was used to extract genomic DNA from the blood cell samples. About this clone: The antigen this receptor binds is unknown. Base qualities are not at hand, and no much larger clone is one base apart.

The protocol used for the library was the immunoSEQ multiplex PCR assay. A mixture of 60 forward primers for TCR Vbeta segments and 13 reverse primers for TCR Jbeta segments was used in the multiplex PCR. The CDR3 region of rearranged TCR beta genes was amplified from genomic DNA by a multiplex PCR assay. The amplified TCR beta libraries were sequenced on the Illumina HiSeq System as 87-base-pair reads. On the authors' methods: Across the 500 to 750 repertoires, a later analysis counted 78 million or so unique TCR beta chains, roughly 11 million of which were shared by at least two donors. A nearest-neighbor algorithm error-corrected the raw reads and collapsed the reads into unique sequences, merging closely related sequences to remove PCR and sequencing errors. To assign V, D and J gene segments, CDR3 sequences were aligned to IMGT reference sequences. For a sequence to be retained, at least a six-nucleotide match to both a V gene segment and a J gene segment was required. Rearrangements were classified as productive when the CDR3 lacked stop codons and remained in frame with V and J, and all other rearrangements were classified as non-productive. Following IMGT convention, CDR3 was defined as the stretch from the second conserved V-encoded cysteine up to the conserved J-encoded phenylalanine. In an earlier analysis of more than 550 of the donors, sequences lacking an unambiguous match to a single V gene segment were excluded. An earlier analysis of 500 to 600 of the donors classified V segments as functional when productive rearrangements were above 56.7% and as segregating when the standard deviation between donors was above 5%. A statistical classification framework was built to diagnose cytomegalovirus status from the catalog of TCR beta chain sequences. V and J gene assignment, in a later analysis, came from comparing TCR nucleotide sequences with IMGT/GENE-DB human TR gene sequences. Using the TCRdist pipeline, a later analysis assigned CDR3 sequences along with most-parsimonious VDJ recombination scenarios. In a later analysis, each TCR beta chain was defined by its CDR3 amino acid sequence together with its V-gene family, and reads lacking a unique V-gene family were excluded. A later analysis removed several hundred highly shared, low-generation-probability nucleotide sequences to deal with suspected cross-contamination and a sequencing artifact. A later analysis calculated a clonal expansion index for each public chain from normalized within-repertoire ranks of inferred template counts. In a later analysis, generation probabilities were computed with a VDJ recombination model fitted to out-of-frame rearrangements, and the resulting probabilities were checked against IGoR. In a later analysis, TCR-TCR, TCR-HLA and TCR-CMV co-occurrence was scored with hypergeometric tests, and a repertoire-size bias correction was applied to TCR pairs. In a later analysis, false discovery rates were estimated by permuting HLA or CMV assignments 20 times. In a later analysis, co-occurring TCRs were grouped with DBSCAN, and TCRdist sequence similarity was added when clustering was performed within HLA-allele-positive subsets. Repertoires with fewer than 30,000 or more than 120,000 public chains, plus five repertoires with anomalous nucleotide sharing, were excluded from co-occurrence clustering. TCRdb holds this immuneACCESS table with in-frame rearrangements only. Some clones are missing; in checked studies, unresolved V genes explain under half, and the rest has no known cause. That table supplies the V and J calls and clone size; D and trimming were determined from the DNA. This sample has over 130,000 clones in its table, and over 65% of those were observed once. Of the sample, 2% to 3% is held by the ten largest clones.

Material for sequencing was PBMCs. The receptor comes from a male donor in good health and CMV-seronegative. The V and J genes are TRBV4-3 and TRBJ2-5; TRBD2 agrees with 12 junctional bases. The CDR3 region: CASSPSGGDRSETQYF. The sequence in DNA is TGCGCCAGCAGCCCTAGCGGGGGGGATAGAAGTGAGACCCAGTACTTC.